The T cell receptor beta chain under discussion was sequenced for a study of blood T cell repertoires in COVID-19. Whole-study context: The United States, Italy and Spain provided the acute and convalescent COVID-19 samples.

Produced via immunoSEQ multiplex PCR; TCRdb's table is partial and in-frame only. The sample gives just under 350,000 clones, about 89% of which show up once; over 6% is in the top ten. Followed over time, Seattle patients had been enrolled while infection was active. Source material: peripheral blood. The clonotype originates from a woman aged 50 to 65 with COVID-19, enrolled during active disease.

The CDR3 DNA sequence: TGTGCCAGCGCCGCTCCAGGGGAGCGCAATCAGCCCCAGCATTTT. Protein product: CASAAPGERNQPQHF. The chain uses TRBV6-5 and TRBJ1-5; a weak D match, TRBD1 (6 bases). The CDR3 sequence is 15 residues long. With 8 bases removed from V and 2 bases from J, the gap between germline ends came to 16 bases. Germline-derived CDR1 and CDR2 are MNHEY and SVGAGI.